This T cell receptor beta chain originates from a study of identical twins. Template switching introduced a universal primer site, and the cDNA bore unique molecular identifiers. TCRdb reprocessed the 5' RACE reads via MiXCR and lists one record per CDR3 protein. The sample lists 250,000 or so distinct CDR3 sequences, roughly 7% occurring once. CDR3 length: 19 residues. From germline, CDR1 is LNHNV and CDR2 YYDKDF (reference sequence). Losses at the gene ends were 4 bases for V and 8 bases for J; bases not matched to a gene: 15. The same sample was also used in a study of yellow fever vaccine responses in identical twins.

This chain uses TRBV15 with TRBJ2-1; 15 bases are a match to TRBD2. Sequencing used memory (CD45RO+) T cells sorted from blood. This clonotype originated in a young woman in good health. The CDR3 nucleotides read TGTGCCACCAGCATAGGACTAGCGGGAGGGAGGAGGGACAATGATGAGCAGTTCTTC. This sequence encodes CATSIGLAGGRRDNDEQFF.